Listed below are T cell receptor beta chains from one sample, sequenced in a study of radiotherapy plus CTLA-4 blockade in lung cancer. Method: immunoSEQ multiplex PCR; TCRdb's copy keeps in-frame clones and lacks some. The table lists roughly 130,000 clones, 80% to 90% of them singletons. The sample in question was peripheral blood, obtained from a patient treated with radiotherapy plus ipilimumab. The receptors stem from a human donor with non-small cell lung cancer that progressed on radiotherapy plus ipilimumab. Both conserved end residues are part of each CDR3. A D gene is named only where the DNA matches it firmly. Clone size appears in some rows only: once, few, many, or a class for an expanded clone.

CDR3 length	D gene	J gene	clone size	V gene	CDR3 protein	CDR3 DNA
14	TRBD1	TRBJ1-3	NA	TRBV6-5	CASSWTGSGNTIYF	TGTGCCAGCAGTTGGACAGGGTCCGGAAACACCATATATTTT
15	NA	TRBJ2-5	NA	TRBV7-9	CASSFSSGRGETQYF	TGTGCCAGCAGCTTTTCCAGCGGTAGGGGAGAGACCCAGTACTTC
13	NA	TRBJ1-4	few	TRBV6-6	CATLTGQQEKLFF	TGTGCCACCCTGACAGGCCAGCAGGAAAAACTGTTTTTT
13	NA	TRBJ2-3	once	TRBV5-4	CASSVQGSDTQYF	TGTGCCAGCAGCGTCCAGGGCTCAGATACGCAGTATTTT
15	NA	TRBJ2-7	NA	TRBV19	CASSIGGTGHYEQYF	TGTGCCAGTAGTATCGGGGGGACAGGCCACTACGAGCAGTACTTC
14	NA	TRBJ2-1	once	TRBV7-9	CASSLVSRWNEQFF	TGTGCCAGCAGCTTAGTTTCCCGATGGAATGAGCAGTTCTTC
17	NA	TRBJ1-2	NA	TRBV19	CASSTRAASDTNYGYTF	TGTGCCAGTAGTACCCGTGCAGCTTCCGACACTAACTATGGCTACACCTTC
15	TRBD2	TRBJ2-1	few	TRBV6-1	CASSELSGRLDEQFF	TGTGCCAGCAGTGAACTGAGCGGGAGGTTGGATGAGCAGTTCTTC
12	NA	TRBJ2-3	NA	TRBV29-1	CSARQGTDTQYF	TGCAGCGCCCGACAGGGCACAGATACGCAGTATTTT
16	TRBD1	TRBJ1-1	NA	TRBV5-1	CASSLARGLVSTEAFF	TGCGCCAGCAGCTTGGCCAGGGGGCTGGTGAGCACTGAAGCTTTCTTT
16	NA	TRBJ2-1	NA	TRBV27	CASRRFPGLRLQYAFF	TGTGCCAGCAGGCGCTTCCCGGGACTGCGACTTCAATATGCGTTCTTC
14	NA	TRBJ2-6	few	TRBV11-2	CASSLVGGANVLTF	TGTGCCAGCTCCCTCGTTGGTGGGGCCAACGTCCTGACTTTC
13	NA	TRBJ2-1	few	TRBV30	CAWSVLWTGEQFF	TGTGCCTGGAGTGTACTATGGACGGGTGAGCAGTTCTTC
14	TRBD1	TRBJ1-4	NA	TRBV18	CASSPGQGGEKLFF	TGTGCCAGCTCACCCGGACAGGGGGGTGAAAAACTGTTTTTT
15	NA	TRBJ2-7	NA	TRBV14	CASSQVVGFPYEQYF	TGTGCCAGCAGCCAAGTCGTGGGGTTTCCCTACGAGCAGTACTTC
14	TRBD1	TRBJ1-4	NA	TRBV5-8	CASSPDRGTEKLFF	TGTGCCAGCAGCCCGGACAGGGGAACTGAAAAACTGTTTTTT
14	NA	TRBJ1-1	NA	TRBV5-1	CASSWGAGRAEAFF	TGCGCCAGCAGCTGGGGGGCGGGGAGGGCTGAAGCTTTCTTT
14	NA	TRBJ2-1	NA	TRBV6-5	CASSYSRTSSRQFF	TGTGCCAGCAGTTACTCGAGGACATCCAGCCGGCAGTTCTTC
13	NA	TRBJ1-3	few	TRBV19	CGGARSTGNTIYF	TGTGGGGGAGCCCGGAGTACTGGAAACACCATATATTTT
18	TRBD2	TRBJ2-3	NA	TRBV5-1	CASGDPGLAGPTADTQYF	TGCGCCAGCGGAGACCCGGGACTAGCGGGACCCACCGCAGATACGCAGTATTTT
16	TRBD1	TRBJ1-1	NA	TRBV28	CASSLDGRQGSTEAFF	TGTGCCAGCAGTTTAGATGGTCGACAGGGGAGCACTGAAGCTTTCTTT
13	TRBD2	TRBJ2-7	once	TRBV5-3	CARSAGGLYEQYF	TGTGCCAGAAGTGCGGGGGGCCTCTACGAGCAGTACTTC
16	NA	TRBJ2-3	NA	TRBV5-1	CASSPDGTGVNTAQYF	TGCGCCAGCAGCCCCGACGGTACCGGTGTTAATACGGCGCAGTATTTT
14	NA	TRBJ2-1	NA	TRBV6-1	CASSDGAAYNEQFF	TGTGCCAGCAGTGACGGGGCGGCTTACAATGAGCAGTTCTTC
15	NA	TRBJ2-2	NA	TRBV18	CASSPQQGRTGELFF	TGTGCCAGCTCACCACAACAGGGAAGAACCGGGGAGCTGTTTTTT
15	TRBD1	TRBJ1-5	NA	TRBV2	CASSVSGQGNQPQHF	TGTGCCAGCAGTGTTTCGGGACAGGGCAATCAGCCCCAGCATTTT
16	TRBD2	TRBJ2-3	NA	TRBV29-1	CSTPEGSGRRTDTQYF	TGCAGCACCCCGGAGGGTAGCGGGAGGAGAACAGATACGCAGTATTTT
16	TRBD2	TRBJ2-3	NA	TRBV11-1	CASSLVLAESTDTQYF	TGTGCCAGCAGCTTAGTCCTAGCGGAGAGCACAGATACGCAGTATTTT
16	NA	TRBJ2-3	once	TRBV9	CASSVGASPSTDTQYF	TGTGCCAGCAGCGTAGGTGCTAGCCCAAGCACAGATACGCAGTATTTT
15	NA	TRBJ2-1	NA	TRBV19	CASTLRDRFDNEQFF	TGTGCCAGTACTCTCCGGGACCGATTTGACAATGAGCAGTTCTTC
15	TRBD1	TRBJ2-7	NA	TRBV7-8	CASSLLTGTAYEQYF	TGTGCCAGCAGCTTATTAACCGGGACAGCCTACGAGCAGTACTTC
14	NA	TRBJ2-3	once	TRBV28	CASRVDGILGTQYF	TGTGCCAGCAGGGTGGACGGAATTTTGGGTACGCAGTATTTT
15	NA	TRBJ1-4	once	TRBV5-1	CASRAGWGANEKLFF	TGCGCCAGCAGGGCTGGGTGGGGAGCTAATGAAAAACTGTTTTTT
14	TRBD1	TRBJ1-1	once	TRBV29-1	CSVATGGLNTEAFF	TGCAGCGTTGCCACAGGGGGCCTGAACACTGAAGCTTTCTTT
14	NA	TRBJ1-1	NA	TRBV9	CASRGDLGNTEAFF	TGTGCCAGCAGGGGAGATTTGGGGAACACTGAAGCTTTCTTT
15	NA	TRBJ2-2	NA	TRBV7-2	CASSFRVAATGELFF	TGTGCCAGCAGCTTCAGAGTAGCGGCCACCGGGGAGCTGTTTTTT
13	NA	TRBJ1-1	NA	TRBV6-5	CASSYLEGTEAFF	TGTGCCAGCAGTTACCTAGAAGGCACTGAAGCTTTCTTT
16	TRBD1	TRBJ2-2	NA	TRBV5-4	CASSPVGGANTGELFF	TGTGCCAGCAGCCCCGTAGGGGGCGCGAACACCGGGGAGCTGTTTTTT
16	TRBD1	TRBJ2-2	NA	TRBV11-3	CASSLAGQGRGGELFF	TGTGCCAGCAGCTTAGCGGGACAGGGTCGAGGCGGGGAGCTGTTTTTT